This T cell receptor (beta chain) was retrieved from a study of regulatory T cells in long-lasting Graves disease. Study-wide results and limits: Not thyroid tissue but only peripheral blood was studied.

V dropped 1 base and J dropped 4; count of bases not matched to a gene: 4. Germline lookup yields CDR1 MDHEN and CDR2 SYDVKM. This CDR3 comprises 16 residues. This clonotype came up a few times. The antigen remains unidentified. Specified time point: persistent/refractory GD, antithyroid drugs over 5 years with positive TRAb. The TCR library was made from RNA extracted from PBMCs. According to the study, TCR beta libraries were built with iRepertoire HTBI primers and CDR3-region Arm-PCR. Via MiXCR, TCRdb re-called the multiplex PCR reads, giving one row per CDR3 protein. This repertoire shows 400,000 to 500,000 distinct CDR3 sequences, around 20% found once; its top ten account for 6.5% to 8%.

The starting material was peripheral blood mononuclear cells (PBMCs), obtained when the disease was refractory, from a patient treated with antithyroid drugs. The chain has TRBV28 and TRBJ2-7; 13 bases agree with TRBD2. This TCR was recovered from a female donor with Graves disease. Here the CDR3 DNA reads TGTGCCAGCAGTTTATACGGACTAGCGGGAGTATACGAGCAGTACTTC. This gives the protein CASSLYGLAGVYEQYF.